This entry features one T cell receptor beta chain sequence. Its antigen is currently unknown. The authors ran a second PCR of 7 to 11 cycles using a sample-barcoded 5' primer and a J-beta primer mix. TCRdb recomputed calls from the 5' RACE reads with MiXCR, one row per CDR3 protein. Of about 640,000 distinct CDR3 sequences listed, roughly three fifths are singletons. This specimen comes from a study of blood T cells in healthy people across ages. Study-wide results and caveats: Roughly linearly, TCR beta diversity per million T cells fell as age increased.

The germline V gene has CDR1 SGHRS and CDR2 YFSETQ. Trimming took 4 bases from V and 0 from J; bases not matched to a gene: 7. The CDR3 length is 15 residues. The TCR comes from a man aged 55 to 70 in good health. The chain has TRBV5-1 and TRBJ2-7; 7 bases are shared with TRBD1. The sequencing sample was made of blood. CDR3 sequence reads: CASSPGQEFSYEQYF. The CDR3 coding sequence is TGCGCCAGCAGCCCCGGACAGGAGTTCTCCTACGAGCAGTACTTC.